The rows below give T cell receptor beta chains drawn from one sample of a study of beta chain features in type 1 diabetes. The protocol was immunoSEQ multiplex PCR, while the TCRdb copy is restricted to in-frame clones and leaves out a portion. This repertoire shows 300,000 to 400,000 clones, around 10% found once; its top ten account for less than 0.65%. The sequenced material came from central memory CD4+ T cells from blood. The receptors shown here come from a man aged 30-40 years with type 1 diabetes. Each CDR3 is given with its conserved first and last residue. A D gene is named only where the DNA matches it firmly. Clone size is shown for a subset of rows, as once, few, many or a class of expanded clone.

d_call,v_call,clone_size,j_call,cdr3_nt,cdr3_aa
-,TRBV7-9,few,TRBJ1-3,TGTGCCAGCAGCCCTCTTCGAGGGGTCGGTGGAAACACCATATATTTT,CASSPLRGVGGNTIYF
TRBD1,TRBV6-6,-,TRBJ2-7,TGTGCCAGCAGTTACTCGAAGGGACAGTACTACGAGCAGTACTTC,CASSYSKGQYYEQYF
-,TRBV18,-,TRBJ1-1,TGTGCCAGCTCACCACAACCGAACACTGAAGCTTTCTTT,CASSPQPNTEAFF
TRBD2,TRBV28,-,TRBJ2-1,TGTGCCAGCAGTTTAGCCGAAGCGGGAGGACTCTACAATGAGCAGTTCTTC,CASSLAEAGGLYNEQFF
TRBD1,TRBV7-6,few,TRBJ1-1,TGTGCCAGCAGCCAATTAGGACAGGGCACGGCTTTCTTT,CASSQLGQGTAFF
TRBD1,TRBV19,-,TRBJ1-5,TGTGCCAGTAGTATGGGCAGGGGGGTCGGCAATCAGCCCCAGCATTTT,CASSMGRGVGNQPQHF
TRBD1,TRBV11-2,-,TRBJ2-5,TGTGCCAGCAGCTTCGACAGGGTAACGGAGACCCAGTACTTC,CASSFDRVTETQYF
-,TRBV28,few,TRBJ2-7,TGTGCCAGCAGTTTAGGCGGTGGGATTCGGAGCTCCTACGAGCAGTACTTC,CASSLGGGIRSSYEQYF
-,TRBV6-5,-,TRBJ2-2,TGTGCCAGCAGTTACTCGGGGGGGAACACCGGGGAGCTGTTTTTT,CASSYSGGNTGELFF
TRBD2,TRBV9,few,TRBJ2-1,TGTGCCAGCAGCGTACGGGGGGAGGACTACAATGAGCAGTTCTTC,CASSVRGEDYNEQFF
TRBD2,TRBV18,-,TRBJ2-5,TGTGCCAGCTCACCATTGGCGGGAGGGCCTGAGGAGACCCAGTACTTC,CASSPLAGGPEETQYF
-,TRBV7-3,-,TRBJ2-7,TGTGCCAGCAGCTTATCTAACGGGAACTACGAGCAGTACTTC,CASSLSNGNYEQYF
TRBD2,TRBV19,few,TRBJ2-1,TGTGCCAGTAGTGTCTTCCGGGGAGGGAAGAATGAGCAGTTCTTC,CASSVFRGGKNEQFF
-,TRBV27,-,TRBJ2-3,TGTGCCAGCAGTTTAATCAGTCAGGCAGATACGCAGTATTTT,CASSLISQADTQYF
-,TRBV28,-,TRBJ1-1,TGTGCCAGCACTTACCGGGGGGGGCAGAATGAAGCTTTCTTT,CASTYRGGQNEAFF
TRBD1,TRBV7-9,-,TRBJ1-5,TGTGCCAGCAGCAGGGACAGGGGGCATAGTCAGCCCCAGCATTTT,CASSRDRGHSQPQHF
TRBD1,TRBV7-6,few,TRBJ2-5,TGTGCCAGCAGCTCGATGACAGGGGGGGGAGAGACCCAGTACTTC,CASSSMTGGGETQYF
TRBD1,TRBV7-2,-,TRBJ2-7,TGTGCCAGCAGCATCCCGGGACAGGGGACCTACGAGCAGTACTTC,CASSIPGQGTYEQYF
TRBD1,TRBV4-2,-,TRBJ1-4,TGTGCCAGCAGCCAAGCCACAGGGGTTACTAATGAAAAACTGTTTTTT,CASSQATGVTNEKLFF
-,TRBV11-2,-,TRBJ2-3,TGTGCCAGCAGCTTTGATCGTGTATCGCAGTATTTT,CASSFDRVSQYF
-,TRBV5-1,few,TRBJ2-3,TGCGCCAGCAGCTTGGGCAGGGGGGCAGTGGATACGCAGTATTTT,CASSLGRGAVDTQYF
-,TRBV29-1,-,TRBJ1-1,TGCAGCGTTCTAGATCACAGGGATAACACTGAAGCTTTCTTT,CSVLDHRDNTEAFF
-,TRBV6-5,few,TRBJ1-4,TGTGCCAGCAGTTACGGTCCTGGGGGTAATGAAAAACTGTTTTTT,CASSYGPGGNEKLFF
-,TRBV7-8,-,TRBJ2-1,TGTGCCAGCAGCTTAGTCCCTTCGGGTCTTTCCTACAATGAGCAGTTCTTC,CASSLVPSGLSYNEQFF
-,TRBV28,many,TRBJ2-1,TGTGCCAGCGGCGGGTCAAAAAGGTTATTAGGGGGCTACAATGAGCAGTTCTTC,CASGGSKRLLGGYNEQFF
TRBD1,TRBV30,few,TRBJ2-7,TGTGCCTGGAGTGTTGGCAGGGGGCTCTACGAGCAGTACTTC,CAWSVGRGLYEQYF
TRBD2,TRBV5-1,-,TRBJ2-1,TGCGCCAGCAGCTTGGGCGGCGGGAGCGCCTACAATGAGCAGTTCTTC,CASSLGGGSAYNEQFF
-,TRBV7-2,-,TRBJ1-5,TGTGCCAGCAGCTTCAGCGACAATCAGCCCCAGCATTTT,CASSFSDNQPQHF
TRBD2,TRBV28,-,TRBJ2-7,TGTGCCAACAGTTTAGCTGGGACTAGCGCTAGCTACGAGCAGTACTTC,CANSLAGTSASYEQYF
-,TRBV7-9,-,TRBJ1-3,TGTGCCAGCAGCTTAGTGGGCAGCGGAAACACCATATATTTT,CASSLVGSGNTIYF
-,TRBV6-1,few,TRBJ2-7,TGTGCCAGCAGTGTAAGGTTGATCTACGAGCAGTACTTC,CASSVRLIYEQYF
-,TRBV2,-,TRBJ1-2,TGTGCCAGCAGGCGGGAGGACTATGGCTACACCTTC,CASRREDYGYTF
-,TRBV7-2,few,TRBJ1-2,TGTGCCAGCAGCTTAGCGTCTGCTTATGGCTACACCTTC,CASSLASAYGYTF
-,TRBV6-1,-,TRBJ1-4,TGTGCCAGCAGTGATGTGGACTCCGCCCGGTTTTTT,CASSDVDSARFF
-,TRBV7-9,-,TRBJ2-2,TGTGCCAGCAGCCCCGGCGGACAGTCGAACACCGGGGAGCTGTTTTTT,CASSPGGQSNTGELFF
TRBD1,TRBV2,many,TRBJ2-7,TGTGCCAGCAGCCGGGGACAGTCGGCCCACGAGCAGTACTTC,CASSRGQSAHEQYF
-,TRBV20-1,few,TRBJ2-7,TGCAGTGTTTTACGTCAAATCGAGCAGTACTTC,CSVLRQIEQYF
-,TRBV2,-,TRBJ2-1,TGTGCCAGCAGAGGTGGGTCCTACAATGAGCAGTTCTTC,CASRGGSYNEQFF
TRBD1,TRBV10-3,few,TRBJ2-7,TGTGCCACCGCCACAGGGGGCGGCTCCTACGAGCAGTACTTC,CATATGGGSYEQYF
TRBD1,TRBV10-3,-,TRBJ1-4,TGTGCCAGCACCGGGACAGGGACAACTAATGAAAAACTGTTTTTT,CASTGTGTTNEKLFF
-,TRBV18,-,TRBJ2-1,TGTGCCAGCTCACCAATGGGTCCAGGGAGCTCCTACAATGAGCAGTTCTTC,CASSPMGPGSSYNEQFF